This TCR beta chain was documented in a study of tumor-infiltrating lymphocytes in primary liver carcinoma. The study's findings and limits: When set against blood, tumors had a significantly higher top-250-clone fraction (p = 0.039). Only about 7.5-24% of top clones showed up in all five tumor regions.

With 500 ng total RNA as template and a constant-region primer, TCR beta cDNA was made. Three-round nested multiplex PCR performed with slightly modified ARM-PCR produced the TCR beta libraries. Rounds one and two of PCR, each of around 9 cycles, were primed with TRBV1-TRBV30 forward primers and a C-beta reverse primer. TCRdb re-analysed the multiplex PCR reads in MiXCR, keeping a single row per CDR3 protein. The table has 25,000 to 35,000 distinct CDR3 sequences, over 65% seen once. Without any cell sorting, roughly 18-30 mg of bulk tissue yielded co-extracted RNA and DNA. No treatment had been given to the patients, who were chronically infected with HBV. Every single tumor sample held over 75% viable tumor cells. Germline values: CDR1 SGHNT, CDR2 YENEEA. This CDR3 spans 15 amino acids. On this clonotype itself: What it binds is unknown. At one boundary the junction diverges from the germline segment, which might be a read error.

This chain connects TRBV11-3 to TRBJ2-3, with D hard to call. The source of this sequence is a man in his forties with primary liver carcinoma and hepatitis B virus infection. The sequenced sample was liver tumor tissue from sampling region 5. Subset of the sample: tumor region T5, tumor centre. This chain's CDR3 is CASSLESGRKDMQYF. The DNA of the CDR3 is TGTGCCAGCAGCTTAGAGTCCGGACGCAAAGATATGCAGTATTTT.